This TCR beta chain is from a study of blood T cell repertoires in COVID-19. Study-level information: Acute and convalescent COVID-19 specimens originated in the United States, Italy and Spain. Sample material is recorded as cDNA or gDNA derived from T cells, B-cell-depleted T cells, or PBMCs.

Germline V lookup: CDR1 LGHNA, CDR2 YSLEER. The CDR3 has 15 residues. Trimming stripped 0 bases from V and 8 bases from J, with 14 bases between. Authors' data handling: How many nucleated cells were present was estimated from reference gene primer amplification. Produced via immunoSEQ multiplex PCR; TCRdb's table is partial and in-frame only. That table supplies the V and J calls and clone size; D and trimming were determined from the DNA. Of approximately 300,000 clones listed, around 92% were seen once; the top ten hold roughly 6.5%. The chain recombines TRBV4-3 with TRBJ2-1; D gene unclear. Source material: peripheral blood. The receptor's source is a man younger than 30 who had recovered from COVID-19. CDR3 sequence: CASSQDPSRLDEQFF. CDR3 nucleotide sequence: TGCGCCAGCAGCCAAGATCCTTCCCGTCTCGATGAGCAGTTCTTC.